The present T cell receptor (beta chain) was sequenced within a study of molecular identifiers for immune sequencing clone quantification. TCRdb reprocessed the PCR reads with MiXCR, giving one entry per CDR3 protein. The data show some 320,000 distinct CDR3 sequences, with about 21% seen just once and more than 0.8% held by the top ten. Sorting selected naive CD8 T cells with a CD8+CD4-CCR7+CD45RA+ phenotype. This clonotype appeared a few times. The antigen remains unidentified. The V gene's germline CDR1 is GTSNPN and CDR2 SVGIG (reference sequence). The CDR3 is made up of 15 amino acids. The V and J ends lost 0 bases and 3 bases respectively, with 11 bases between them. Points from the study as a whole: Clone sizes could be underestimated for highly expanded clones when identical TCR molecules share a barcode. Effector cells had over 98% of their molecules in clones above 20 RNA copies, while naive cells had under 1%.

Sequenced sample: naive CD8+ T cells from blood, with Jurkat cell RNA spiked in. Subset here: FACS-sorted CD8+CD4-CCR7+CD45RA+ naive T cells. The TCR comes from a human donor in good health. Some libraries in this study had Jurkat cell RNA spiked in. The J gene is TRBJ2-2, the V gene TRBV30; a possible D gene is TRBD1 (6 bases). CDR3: CAWSVLGAHTGELFF. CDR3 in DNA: TGTGCCTGGAGTGTACTGGGGGCCCACACCGGGGAGCTGTTTTTT.